This entry features one T cell receptor (beta chain) sequence. The data were taken from a study of cytomegalovirus exposure and HLA in healthy donors. With 7 bases clipped from V and 6 bases from J, the junction kept 18 bases outside the gene matches. Germline CDR1 and CDR2: MNHEY and SMNVEV (reference sequence). The CDR3 is 17 amino acids. The table came from immunoSEQ multiplex PCR; TCRdb's copy has only in-frame clones and leaves some out. The table lists around 150,000 clones, 96% of them singletons. The sequencing sample was made of PBMCs. The sequence was collected from a woman aged 18 to 35 in good health and CMV-seronegative. The chain employs TRBV27 and TRBJ2-3; 8 bases map to TRBD2. DNA for the CDR3: TGTGCCAGCACTCTACTCGGGAGGCGGGGGGCCAGGGATACGCAGTATTTT. Amino acid sequence: CASTLLGRRGARDTQYF.